A single sample is the source of the 24 T cell receptor beta chains below, sequenced in a study of T-cell memory formation after mild COVID-19. TCRdb independently ran MiXCR on the 5' RACE reads; one entry per CDR3 protein. Among 450,000 to 700,000 distinct CDR3 sequences listed, more than 15% were seen once. The source material was PBMCs or a T cell subset sorted from them (not recorded which). The receptors were gathered from an adult woman who had mild COVID-19 (a few samples of this study predate the infection). Cell type and time point are not known.

This clonotype was seen more than once but under ten times. V usage is TRBV7-9 and J usage is TRBJ1-2; D remains unclear. Germline lookup yields CDR1 SEHNR and CDR2 FQNEAQ (reference sequence). The V end was cut by 3 bases, the J end by 4 bases, with 18 bases between. The CDR3 is 16 amino acids. DNA for the CDR3: TGTGCCAGCAGCTTTACCGGTTCAGAGCGAATCTATGGCTACACCTTC. Translated: CASSFTGSERIYGYTF.

The DNA for the CDR3 is TGTGCCTGGAGTTCAAAGCGGTGGGACAATGAGCAGTTCTTC. This codes for CAWSSKRWDNEQFF. This chain connects TRBV30 to TRBJ2-1, with a weak D call TRBD2 (5 bases). The CDR3 loop spans 14 amino acids. The germline gives CDR1 GTSNPN, CDR2 SVGIG (reference sequence). Trimming removed 2 bases from V and 5 bases from J, with 13 bases in between.

The gene calls are TRBV12-3 or TRBV12-4 and TRBJ2-7; 11 bases fit TRBD1. The CDR3 has 14 residues. Trimming at V came to 6 bases and at J to 2 bases, leaving 3 bases not matched to a gene. This CDR3 reads CASRWTGGTYEQYF. In DNA, the CDR3 is TGTGCCAGCAGGTGGACAGGGGGCACCTACGAGCAGTACTTC.

This rearrangement joins TRBV5-6 to TRBJ2-1, with 8 bases fitting TRBD2. Germline CDR1 and CDR2: SGHDT and YYEEEE. V shed 3 bases and J 0 bases; nucleotides not matched to a gene: 8. CDR3 length: 17 amino acids. CDR3 residues: CASSSDLAGYSYNEQFF. The DNA for the CDR3 is TGTGCCAGCAGCTCCGATCTAGCGGGTTACTCCTACAATGAGCAGTTCTTC.

This clonotype showed up just a few times. This chain connects TRBV18 to TRBJ2-1; D may be TRBD1 (5 bases). The CDR3 sequence is 12 residues long. Looked up from germline, CDR1 is KGHSH and CDR2 is LQKENI. V was clipped by 5 bases and J by 10 bases, with 12 bases between them. CDR3 residues: CASSWADSEQFF. The DNA of the CDR3 is TGTGCCAGCTCATGGGCAGACAGCGAGCAGTTCTTC.

In its sample, this clonotype was seen a few times. The chain is built from TRBV6-1 and TRBJ1-1; possibly TRBD1 for D (6 bases). V lost 4 bases to trimming and J lost 9 bases, with 12 bases between them. Germline V gene data show CDR1 as MNHNS and CDR2 as SASEGT. This CDR3 is 12 amino acids long. CDR3 sequence (DNA): TGTGCCAGCAGTGTGGACAGTTTTAAAGCTTTCTTT. This gives the protein CASSVDSFKAFF.

This chain connects TRBV12-3 or TRBV12-4 to TRBJ2-1; D is possibly TRBD1 (8 bases). Trimming took 3 bases from V and 8 from J, leaving 17 bases between them. The length of the CDR3 is 15 residues. CDR3 sequence (DNA): TGTGCCAGCAGTTTCCGAGGACAGGGAGGGCATGAGCAGTTCTTC. This gives the protein CASSFRGQGGHEQFF.

V is TRBV2 and J is TRBJ2-5; no reliable D call. The CDR3 consists of 17 residues. Trimming removed 5 bases at V and 2 bases at J, with 21 bases between. Germline V gene data show CDR1 as SNHLY and CDR2 as FYNNEI. This CDR3 is CASSTPPSLDPQETQYF. The CDR3 bases are TGTGCCAGCAGTACCCCGCCGTCGCTAGATCCACAAGAGACCCAGTACTTC.

This clonotype has only a few counts. The chain uses TRBV21-1 and TRBJ1-6; the table's D gene call, TRBD1, was not cross checked with the DNA. TRBV21-1 is tagged as a pseudogene. The CDR3 loop spans 16 amino acids. CDR3 DNA sequence: TGTGCCAGCAGCAAAGGAGGGGGACAGAGTCCTTCACCCCTCCACTTT. This encodes CASSKGGGQSPSPLHF.

This clonotype was detected a few times. V and J are TRBV5-5 and TRBJ2-1; 11 positions agree with TRBD2. The CDR3 loop spans 18 amino acids. V lost 4 bases and J lost 4; bases outside the gene matches: 13. Per the germline V gene, CDR1 is SGHKS and CDR2 is YYEKEE (reference sequence). The CDR3 DNA is TGTGCCAGCAGCACGCCAGGGGGGGGGACTAGCGGATACAATGAGCAGTTCTTC. Its translation: CASSTPGGGTSGYNEQFF.

Only a few counts were recorded for this clonotype. This CDR3 is CASSPSTNEKLFF. In nucleotides, the CDR3 is TGTGCCAGCTCACCGTCAACTAATGAAAAACTGTTTTTT. V is TRBV18 and J is TRBJ1-4; D is undetermined. Trimming took off 3 bases at V and 0 bases at J, with 2 bases between the two ends. This CDR3 has 13 residues. CDR1 is KGHSH, CDR2 LQKENI, per germline.

This clonotype has only a few counts. The gene calls are TRBV7-6 and TRBJ2-7; no clear D. V was trimmed by 2 bases and J by 4 bases, leaving 9 bases between them. The CDR3 runs 13 residues. Germline V lookup: CDR1 SGHVS, CDR2 FNYEAQ. CDR3 sequence: CASSLSSFYEQYF. Here the CDR3 DNA reads TGTGCCAGCAGCTTATCGTCTTTTTACGAGCAGTACTTC.

The rearrangement joins TRBV20-1 to TRBJ2-1; 8 bases map to TRBD2. V gave up 8 bases and J gave up 2 bases; unmatched junction bases: 5. This CDR3 is built from 13 residues. Germline V CDR1 and CDR2: DFQATT, SNEGSKA (reference sequence). CDR3 DNA sequence: TGCAGTACGCTAGCGGGTACCTACAATGAGCAGTTCTTC. Protein: CSTLAGTYNEQFF.

This clonotype turned up a few times. The gene calls are TRBV24-1 and TRBJ1-5; a possible D gene is TRBD1 (5 bases). There are 16 residues in the CDR3. Germline V gene data show CDR1 as KGHDR and CDR2 as SFDVKD. Trimming took 9 bases from V and 0 from J, leaving 17 bases between them. CDR3 nucleotides: TGTGCCACCCCTATGACAGCGACTCTTAGCAATCAGCCCCAGCATTTT. Its protein is CATPMTATLSNQPQHF.

V gene TRBV5-1 combines with J gene TRBJ2-3, with 10 positions matching TRBD2. Germline CDR1 reads SGHRS; CDR2 reads YFSETQ. This CDR3 is built from 16 residues. V shed 0 bases, J shed 3 bases, and the junction held 4 bases outside the gene matches. The CDR3 DNA is TGCGCCAGCAGCTTGGGTTCTAGCGGGGGTACAGATACGCAGTATTTT. Encoded protein: CASSLGSSGGTDTQYF.

The chain combines TRBV7-9 with TRBJ1-6, with D perhaps TRBD1 (5 bases). Germline values: CDR1 SEHNR, CDR2 FQNEAQ (reference sequence). The CDR3 totals 16 residues. Trimming cost V 5 bases and J 5 bases, with 16 bases left between them. The CDR3 DNA sequence: TGTGCCAGCAGCCGCCCGCCGGGACCTGATAATTCACCCCTCCACTTT. This codes for CASSRPPGPDNSPLHF.

V usage is TRBV7-2 and J usage is TRBJ1-6; TRBD1 matches at 7 bases. This CDR3 has 17 residues. Germline values: CDR1 SGHTA, CDR2 FQGNSA. J gave up 8 bases and V 4 bases, and 14 bases lay outside the gene matches. CDR3 region: CASSSIRDRRTHSPLHF. CDR3 coding DNA: TGTGCCAGCAGCTCTATTCGGGACAGAAGAACTCATTCACCCCTCCACTTT.

This chain links TRBV19 with TRBJ2-7; D remains unclear. Looked up from germline, CDR1 is LNHDA and CDR2 is SQIVND (reference sequence). V lost 5 bases, J lost 2 bases, and 10 bases lay in between. The length of the CDR3 is 13 residues. This chain's CDR3 is CASSLPPAYEQYF. Written as DNA, the CDR3 is TGTGCCAGTAGTCTCCCCCCGGCCTACGAGCAGTACTTC.

This clonotype was counted ten times or more. This rearrangement joins TRBV24-1 to TRBJ2-3; 12 nucleotides agree with TRBD2. The CDR3 consists of 17 residues. The V and J ends lost 7 bases and 6 bases, in that order; junction bases with no gene match: 13. The germline V gene encodes CDR1 KGHDR and CDR2 SFDVKD. CDR3 residues: CATSGTSGYGPTDTQYF. DNA for the CDR3: TGTGCCACCAGCGGGACTAGCGGGTATGGCCCGACGGATACGCAGTATTTT.

This clonotype was seen repeatedly, ten times or more. The genes are TRBV11-3 and TRBJ2-1; D is unresolved. V was trimmed by 7 bases and J by 9 bases, leaving 13 bases between them. Germline values: CDR1 SGHNT, CDR2 YENEEA. The CDR3 has 12 residues. In nucleotides, the CDR3 is TGTGCCAGCACCCGGTCCGGCAGTGAGCAGTTCTTC. Its protein is CASTRSGSEQFF.

This clonotype was seen more than once but under ten times. The chain recombines TRBV5-1 with TRBJ1-2, with unresolved D. From germline, CDR1 is SGHRS and CDR2 YFSETQ. Trimming removed 3 bases from V and 7 bases from J, with 16 bases in between. The CDR3 length is 14 residues. In nucleotides, the CDR3 is TGCGCCAGCAGCTCGGAGGTTGGGGTTAGTGGCTACACCTTC. Translating gives CASSSEVGVSGYTF.

J is TRBJ2-3 and V is TRBV11-2; no definite D call. Trimming shortened V by 3 bases and J by 4 bases, and 14 bases separated the two germline ends. The CDR3 runs 15 residues. Germline V CDR1 and CDR2: SGHAT, FQNNGV. The chain's CDR3 is CASSLVRTWADTQYF. CDR3 nucleotides: TGTGCCAGCAGCTTGGTCAGGACGTGGGCAGATACGCAGTATTTT.

This clonotype was observed a single time. V and J are TRBV7-9 and TRBJ2-1, with D unclear. Trimming removed 3 bases at V and 0 bases at J, with 15 bases between. The CDR3 sequence is 17 residues long. The germline CDR1 and CDR2 sequences are SEHNR and FQNEAQ (reference sequence). For the CDR3, the DNA is TGTGCCAGCAGCTTCCCTTGGGCGGTTAGCTCCTACAATGAGCAGTTCTTC. This translates into CASSFPWAVSSYNEQFF.

The chain links TRBV6-1 to TRBJ2-7; no clear D gene. Looked up from germline, CDR1 is MNHNS and CDR2 is SASEGT. The CDR3 sequence is 14 residues long. V was shortened by 8 bases and J by 3 bases, with 17 bases between the two germline ends. DNA for the CDR3: TGTGCCAGCGCGCTCTCCACATACTTCTACGAGCAGTACTTC. Its translation is CASALSTYFYEQYF.